These 13 T cell receptor beta chains were all obtained from the same sample, sequenced in a study of blood T cell repertoires in COVID-19. Data came from immunoSEQ multiplex PCR; TCRdb stores just in-frame clones and leaves some out. The sample consists of 200,000 to 300,000 clones, 85% to 90% of them appearing once. Specimen: peripheral blood. The receptors were gathered from a woman in her thirties or forties who had recovered from COVID-19.

The chain employs TRBV4-2 and TRBJ2-7; D is ambiguous. CDR1 and CDR2 (germline): LGHNA, YNFKEQ. V lost 0 bases and J lost 2, with 11 bases in between. The CDR3 runs 15 residues. In DNA, the CDR3 is TGTGCCAGCAGCCAAGAGTTGCACAGAGCCTACGAGCAGTACTTC. It yields the protein CASSQELHRAYEQYF.

V and J are TRBV9 and TRBJ2-1; the match to TRBD2 covers 14 bases. The CDR3 consists of 20 residues. Germline V CDR1 and CDR2: SGDLS, YYNGEE. J gave up 3 bases and V 4 bases, and 15 bases lay outside the gene matches. CDR3 residues: CASSSSRETSGGARYNEQFF. The CDR3 DNA sequence: TGTGCCAGCAGCTCTTCGCGGGAGACTAGCGGGGGGGCCCGCTACAATGAGCAGTTCTTC.

The CDR3 region is CASSKLAGGGETQYF. Written as DNA, the CDR3 is TGTGCCAGCAGCAAACTAGCGGGGGGTGGTGAGACCCAGTACTTC. The chain uses TRBV7-6 and TRBJ2-5; 12 nucleotides agree with TRBD2. The V gene end was trimmed by 5 bases and the J gene end by 5 bases; junction bases not matched to a gene: 6. CDR3 length equals 15 residues. Per germline, CDR1 SGHVS and CDR2 FNYEAQ.

The rearrangement joins TRBV3-1 (or the pseudogene TRBV3-2) to TRBJ1-5; tentatively, D is TRBD1 (5 bases). Germline V CDR1 and CDR2: LGHDT, YNNKEL (reference sequence). This CDR3 spans 15 amino acids. Trimming stripped 2 bases from V and 6 bases from J, with 14 bases between. CDR3 DNA: TGTGCCAGCAGCCAACGGGGGTTGAGGCGTCAGCCCCAGCATTTT. This encodes CASSQRGLRRQPQHF.

The chain has TRBV3-1 (or the pseudogene TRBV3-2) and TRBJ2-5, with 8 bases fitting TRBD2. This CDR3 region has 14 residues. CDR1 and CDR2 (germline): LGHDT, YNNKEL (reference sequence). The junction had 0 bases not matched to a gene; V was cut back by 2 bases and J by 1 base. The CDR3 nucleotides are TGTGCCAGCAGCCAAACTAGCGGCCAAGAGACCCAGTACTTC. The encoded protein is CASSQTSGQETQYF.

This rearrangement joins TRBV18 to TRBJ2-5; unclear D gene. The CDR3 consists of 14 residues. With 6 bases removed from V and 1 base from J, the gap between germline ends came to 12 bases. CDR1 KGHSH and CDR2 LQKENI come from the germline V gene. The CDR3 sequence: CASSPTGFQETQYF. The CDR3 region has the DNA TGTGCCAGCTCTCCGACCGGGTTCCAAGAGACCCAGTACTTC. Full variable domain (rest looked up from reference TRBV18 and TRBJ2-5): NAGVMQNPRHLVRRRGQEARLRCSPMKGHSHVYWYRQLPEEGLKFMVYLQKENIIDESGMPKERFSAEFPKEGPSILRIQQVVRGDSAAYFCASSPTGFQETQYFGPGTRLLVL.

The CDR3: CASSSQATVNYGYTF. CDR3 DNA: TGTGCCAGCAGCTCTCAGGCAACGGTAAACTATGGCTACACCTTC. V and J are TRBV7-2 and TRBJ1-2; unclear D gene. The germline V gene has CDR1 SGHTA and CDR2 FQGNSA. Deletions cut 4 bases from V and 2 bases from J, with 14 bases between. The CDR3 sequence is 15 residues long.

For the CDR3, the DNA is TGCGCCAGCAGCCTGGGACATTTCACAGATACGCAGTATTTT. Translating gives CASSLGHFTDTQYF. This chain uses TRBV4-3 with TRBJ2-3; a possible D gene is TRBD1 (6 bases). The CDR3 runs 14 residues. Trimming pared 4 bases from V and 2 bases from J, leaving 10 bases between. Germline V gene lookup returns CDR1 LGHNA and CDR2 YSLEER.

This clone was detected once. The V gene is TRBV7-9, the J gene TRBJ2-4; D possibly corresponds to TRBD2 (6 bases). V lost 3 bases, J lost 5 bases, and 23 bases lay in between. This CDR3 is 18 amino acids long. Germline V lookup: CDR1 SEHNR, CDR2 FQNEAQ (reference sequence). Here the CDR3 DNA reads TGTGCCAGCAGCTTGTTTAATTTGGACGGGGGTGGACAAAACATTCAGTACTTC. It specifies CASSLFNLDGGGQNIQYF.

V and J are TRBV5-4 and TRBJ1-1; 11 nucleotides match TRBD1. V shed 4 bases and J 6 bases; nucleotides not matched to a gene: 5. The CDR3 is made up of 14 amino acids. The germline V gene has CDR1 SGHNT and CDR2 YYREEE (reference sequence). CDR3 in amino acids: CASSPGQGDSEAFF. The CDR3 region has the DNA TGTGCCAGCAGCCCGGGACAGGGGGATTCTGAAGCTTTCTTT.

This chain joins TRBV7-8 and TRBJ1-1; no definite D call. V dropped 5 bases and J dropped 4 bases, with 17 bases sitting between them. Per germline, CDR1 SGHVS and CDR2 FQNEAQ. The CDR3 spans 15 residues. The CDR3 region has the DNA TGTGCCAGCAGCCCTCGGACGGGAGATGGCACTGAAGCTTTCTTT. Translation: CASSPRTGDGTEAFF.

The V call is TRBV5-1, the J call TRBJ1-2, with D possibly TRBD1 on 6 matching bases. Trimming took off 2 bases at V and 4 bases at J, with 12 bases between the two ends. The CDR3 loop spans 14 amino acids. Germline V gene lookup returns CDR1 SGHRS and CDR2 YFSETQ. CDR3 sequence (DNA): TGCGCCAGCAGCTTAACACAGGGAGTCTATGGCTACACCTTC. This translates into CASSLTQGVYGYTF.

The chain combines TRBV27 with TRBJ2-1; 9 bases align to TRBD2. The CDR3 runs 16 residues. V shed 3 bases, J shed 3 bases, and the junction held 6 bases outside the gene matches. CDR1 and CDR2 (germline): MNHEY, SMNVEV (reference sequence). The CDR3 DNA follows: TGTGCCAGCAGTTTTGGGCGGGGGGGTGGCTACAATGAGCAGTTCTTC. Its translation is CASSFGRGGGYNEQFF.